What follows are 27 T cell receptor beta chains derived from one specimen sequenced in a study of T cell repertoires in cytomegalovirus infection. One entry per CDR3 protein, called by TCRdb with MiXCR from the reads. The table lists 600,000 to 700,000 distinct CDR3 sequences, about 33% of them singletons. No antigen is known for these receptors. The material sequenced was cultured PBMCs, taken from culture after CMV antigen stimulation. These receptor sequences come from a human donor in good health (CMV status not recorded). Some clones in this sample may be carry-over from other donors' samples.

The CDR3 DNA sequence: TGTGCCTCGAATTACAGGGGCGTCACTGAAGCTTTCTTT. As protein: CASNYRGVTEAFF. This rearrangement joins TRBV11-2 to TRBJ1-1; 7 bases align to TRBD1. The V and J ends lost 11 bases and 4 bases, in that order; junction bases with no gene match: 10. CDR3 size: 13 residues. The germline V gene has CDR1 SGHAT and CDR2 FQNNGV. Based on the CDR3 plus reference TRBV11-2 and TRBJ1-1, the full variable domain is EAGVAQSPRYKIIEKRQSVAFWCNPISGHATLYWYQQILGQGPKLLIQFQNNGVVDDSQLPKDRFSAERLKGVDSTLKIQPAKLEDSAVYLCASNYRGVTEAFFGQGTRLTVV.

The chain couples TRBV7-9 to TRBJ2-5; D unclear. CDR3 length: 14 amino acids. V lost 5 bases, J lost 5 bases, and 15 bases lay in between. Germline CDR1 SEHNR, CDR2 FQNEAQ (reference sequence). The CDR3 region has the DNA TGTGCCAGCAGCCCTGGACGGGCGTGGGAGACCCAGTACTTC. Its translation: CASSPGRAWETQYF.

Only a few counts were recorded for this clonotype. CDR3 nucleotides: TGTGCCAGCAGGGACCCACGTGACAGGGGGCATGGTGAGACCCAGTACTTC. Amino acid sequence: CASRDPRDRGHGETQYF. The rearrangement links TRBV6-2 or TRBV6-3 to TRBJ2-5; 10 bases are shared with TRBD1. The J segment lost 5 bases and the V segment lost 6 bases, leaving 15 bases of the junction unmatched. This CDR3 has 17 amino acids. Germline assignment: CDR1 MNHEY and CDR2 SVGEGT.

This chain joins TRBV20-1 and TRBJ1-1; weak D call: TRBD1 (5 bases). Germline V gene lookup returns CDR1 DFQATT and CDR2 SNEGSKA (reference sequence). The CDR3 spans 14 residues. The V end lost 1 base, the J end lost 6 bases, and 15 bases lay between the germline ends. CDR3 coding DNA: TGCAGTGCTAGAGTTATGGGACTATCTCCTGAAGCTTTCTTT. Its protein product is CSARVMGLSPEAFF.

This clonotype has at least ten counts. The V gene is TRBV7-2, the J gene TRBJ1-2, with TRBD1 as a possible D gene (6 bases). The germline CDR1 and CDR2 sequences are SGHTA and FQGNSA. The V end was cut by 2 bases, the J end by 0 bases, with 16 bases between. The CDR3 has 17 amino acids. CDR3 region: CASSLRNRALANYGYTF. The CDR3 DNA sequence: TGTGCCAGCAGCTTAAGGAACAGGGCCCTAGCTAACTATGGCTACACCTTC. Variable domain in full (rest from reference TRBV7-2 and TRBJ1-2): GAGVSQSPSNKVTEKGKDVELRCDPISGHTALYWYRQSLGQGLEFLIYFQGNSAPDKSGLPSDRFSAERTGGSVSTLTIQRTQQEDSAVYLCASSLRNRALANYGYTFGSGTRLTVV.

The sample holds a few counts of this clonotype. The chain has TRBV11-2 and TRBJ2-5; D is undetermined. This CDR3 spans 16 amino acids. CDR1 and CDR2 (germline): SGHAT, FQNNGV. V was trimmed by 2 bases and J by 4 bases, leaving 17 bases between them. The CDR3 DNA sequence: TGTGCCAGCAGCTTATCATCAATCCCCGTCGGAGAGACCCAGTACTTC. Encoded protein: CASSLSSIPVGETQYF.

This clonotype was detected many times. This chain joins TRBV7-2 and TRBJ2-7; 7 positions agree with TRBD2. This CDR3 comprises 16 residues. The germline V gene has CDR1 SGHTA and CDR2 FQGNSA. The V and J ends lost 1 base and 4 bases, in that order; junction bases with no gene match: 10. CDR3 sequence (DNA): TGTGCCAGCAGCTTAGGGGAAGCGGGACCTACTTACGAGCAGTACTTC. This translates into CASSLGEAGPTYEQYF.

This chain links TRBV7-2 with TRBJ2-1; possibly TRBD2 for D (6 bases). CDR1 and CDR2 from the germline V gene are SGHTA and FQGNSA. CDR3 size: 16 residues. The germline V and J ends were trimmed by 3 bases and 2 bases, with 14 bases remaining between them. Written as DNA, the CDR3 is TGTGCCAGCAGCTTGCCCGGGACTGTTGCCTACAATGAGCAGTTCTTC. Translated: CASSLPGTVAYNEQFF.

V gene TRBV14 combines with J gene TRBJ2-7; D is perhaps TRBD1 (6 bases). In germline, CDR1 is SGHDN, CDR2 FVKESK. Trimming took 4 bases from V and 7 from J, leaving 17 bases between them. This CDR3 spans 14 amino acids. The CDR3 nucleotides read TGTGCCAGCAGCCCCCGAGGCAGGGGCGCGGAGCAGTACTTC. Protein product: CASSPRGRGAEQYF.

The rearrangement joins TRBV10-3 to TRBJ2-7; the D is unclear. V was cut by 3 bases and J by 2 bases, with 11 bases left in between. The germline V gene has CDR1 ENHRY and CDR2 SYGVKD. The length of the CDR3 is 14 residues. CDR3 loop: CAISDSPAPYEQYF. CDR3 nucleotides: TGTGCCATCAGTGACTCCCCGGCTCCCTACGAGCAGTACTTC.

The chain couples TRBV4-3 to TRBJ1-1; no definite D call. Trimming left V 1 base short and J 1 base short, with 7 bases between. The CDR3 contains 14 residues. Germline V CDR1 and CDR2: LGHNA, YSLEER. The CDR3 spells CASSQAQANTEAFF. In nucleotides, the CDR3 is TGCGCCAGCAGCCAAGCCCAGGCGAACACTGAAGCTTTCTTT.

The chain carries TRBV6-2 or TRBV6-3 and TRBJ2-1; D call uncertain. Germline V gene lookup returns CDR1 MNHEY and CDR2 SVGEGT. Trimming stripped 1 base from V and 6 bases from J, with 13 bases between. The CDR3 is 15 residues long. Here the CDR3 reads CASSYWASLRNEQFF. DNA for the CDR3: TGTGCCAGCAGTTACTGGGCATCCCTACGCAATGAGCAGTTCTTC.

This chain connects TRBV10-3 to TRBJ1-1; D might be TRBD1 (6 bases). V was shortened by 3 bases and J by 1 base, with 9 bases between the two germline ends. The CDR3 spans 14 residues. Germline V gene data show CDR1 as ENHRY and CDR2 as SYGVKD. CDR3 loop: CAISDKGGNTEAFF. The CDR3 DNA follows: TGTGCCATCAGTGATAAGGGGGGGAACACTGAAGCTTTCTTT.

The V call is TRBV12-3 or TRBV12-4, the J call TRBJ1-4; no definite D call. Trimming removed 7 bases from V and 7 bases from J, with 16 bases in between. The CDR3 consists of 14 residues. CDR3 sequence: CASTIPGGSEKLFF. Here the CDR3 DNA reads TGTGCCAGCACCATACCGGGTGGGAGTGAAAAACTGTTTTTT.

V is TRBV2 and J is TRBJ2-1; TRBD2 agrees at 7 bases. The V and J ends lost 6 bases and 2 bases, in that order; junction bases with no gene match: 7. Germline-derived CDR1 and CDR2 are SNHLY and FYNNEI. This CDR3 comprises 15 residues. The CDR3: CASRLRGSAYNEQFF. The CDR3 DNA sequence: TGTGCCAGCAGACTGCGGGGGAGCGCCTACAATGAGCAGTTCTTC.

This clonotype was counted many times. This chain links TRBV19 with TRBJ2-1, with D possibly being TRBD2 (6 bases). Trimming stripped 4 bases from V and 3 bases from J, with 10 bases between. The CDR3 spans 14 residues. The germline V gene has CDR1 LNHDA and CDR2 SQIVND (reference sequence). The DNA of the CDR3 is TGTGCCAGTAGTACCGGACTAAGCTACAATGAGCAGTTCTTC. Protein product: CASSTGLSYNEQFF.

The chain combines TRBV24-1 with TRBJ2-7, with 8 bases lining up with TRBD1. Germline values: CDR1 KGHDR, CDR2 SFDVKD. This CDR3 is 13 amino acids long. J gave up 7 bases and V 4 bases, and 5 bases lay outside the gene matches. The CDR3 DNA follows: TGTGCCACCAGTGAGCGAACAGGGGGTGAGCAGTACTTC. Protein sequence: CATSERTGGEQYF.

CDR3 sequence (DNA): TGCGCCAGCAGCTTGGGGTGGTCAGGGTACTCCAACTATGGCTACACCTTC. Its translation: CASSLGWSGYSNYGYTF. The chain links TRBV5-1 to TRBJ1-2, with D tentatively TRBD1 (5 bases). Germline loops: CDR1 SGHRS, CDR2 YFSETQ. The CDR3 extends over 17 amino acids. V was trimmed by 0 bases and J by 2 bases, leaving 17 bases between them.

The chain couples TRBV7-2 to TRBJ2-1; 14 positions match TRBD2. Unmatched junction bases numbered 5, after V lost 2 bases and J lost 8 bases. The CDR3 spans 16 residues. Germline-derived CDR1 and CDR2 are SGHTA and FQGNSA. The CDR3 loop is CASSLTGLAGVYEQFF. The CDR3 nucleotides read TGTGCCAGCAGCTTAACGGGACTAGCGGGAGTCTATGAGCAGTTCTTC.

The J gene is TRBJ2-1, the V gene TRBV4-1, with 13 positions matching TRBD2. The CDR3 contains 16 residues. V trimming: 4 bases; J trimming: 8 bases; junction bases outside the gene matches: 8. Germline CDR1 is MGHRA and CDR2 is YSYEKL. The CDR3 nucleotides are TGCGCCAGCAGCCTTGAGGGACTAGCGGGATCTTATGAGCAGTTCTTC. It specifies CASSLEGLAGSYEQFF.

The rearrangement joins TRBV20-1 to TRBJ2-5; D uncertain. The CDR3 has 14 amino acids. Germline CDR1 reads DFQATT; CDR2 reads SNEGSKA (reference sequence). The V and J ends lost 5 bases and 5 bases respectively, with 18 bases between them. Here the CDR3 reads CSALKVVGRETQYF. The CDR3, as DNA: TGCAGTGCTCTTAAGGTCGTAGGACGGGAGACCCAGTACTTC.

The CDR3, as DNA: TGTGCCAGCAGCTTAGGGTTCGGGGTACCTGGAAACACCATATATTTT. Protein product: CASSLGFGVPGNTIYF. The V and J genes are TRBV7-6 and TRBJ1-3; D remains ambiguous. CDR1 and CDR2 from the germline V gene are SGHVS and FNYEAQ. V dropped 1 base and J dropped 2 bases, with 12 bases sitting between them. There are 16 residues in the CDR3.

In this sample, this clonotype turned up a few times. The V gene is TRBV12-3 or TRBV12-4, the J gene TRBJ2-3; TRBD1 matches 7 bases. V dropped 5 bases and J dropped 1; count of bases not matched to a gene: 9. The CDR3 sequence is 16 residues long. For the CDR3, the DNA is TGTGCCAGCAGTCAAACGACAGGGTCGGGCACAGATACGCAGTATTTT. Its protein product is CASSQTTGSGTDTQYF.

This chain connects TRBV12-3 or TRBV12-4 to TRBJ2-5, with TRBD2 identical over 7 bases. The CDR3 extends over 12 amino acids. V lost 3 bases and J lost 7; bases outside the gene matches: 2. CDR3 loop: CASSFRGVTQYF. CDR3 sequence (DNA): TGTGCCAGCAGTTTCCGGGGGGTGACCCAGTACTTC.

This rearrangement joins TRBV6-2 or TRBV6-3 to TRBJ2-5; D unresolved. The V end lost 0 bases, the J end lost 1 base, and 12 bases lay between the germline ends. The CDR3 is 16 residues long. Per the germline V gene, CDR1 is MNHEY and CDR2 is SVGEGT. DNA of the CDR3: TGTGCCAGCAGTTACTCCCATGGTAGTTTCCAAGAGACCCAGTACTTC. Amino acids: CASSYSHGSFQETQYF.

V and J are TRBV24-1 and TRBJ1-1; D is unclear. Per the germline V gene, CDR1 is KGHDR and CDR2 is SFDVKD. V lost 2 bases and J lost 1, with 10 bases in between. CDR3 length equals 15 residues. CDR3 residues: CATSDSGSGNTEAFF. CDR3 nucleotide sequence: TGTGCCACCAGTGATTCGGGCTCGGGGAACACTGAAGCTTTCTTT.

The chain combines TRBV6-2 or TRBV6-3 with TRBJ2-3, with 9 bases lining up with TRBD2. The J segment lost 1 base and the V segment lost 8 bases, leaving 16 bases of the junction unmatched. Germline CDR1 reads MNHEY; CDR2 reads SVGEGT. The CDR3 totals 18 residues. The CDR3 protein is CASRGGRGGRYGTDTQYF. CDR3 DNA: TGTGCCAGCCGAGGGGGGCGGGGGGGCAGATACGGCACAGATACGCAGTATTTT.